This passage covers 10 T cell receptor beta chains from one sample sequenced in a study of T cells in Graves' hyperthyroidism and ophthalmopathy. Researchers amplified the TCR beta CDR3 regions from RNA transcripts. HTBI primers drove first-round RT-PCR of the TCR CDR3. TCRdb called the multiplex PCR reads again in MiXCR, with one record for every CDR3 protein. The repertoire consists of over 300,000 distinct CDR3 sequences, with 14% occurring once and the leading ten covering approximately 10%. Sequencing was performed on blood. These receptors all come from a woman aged 60-70 years with Graves' hyperthyroidism.

This clonotype was seen many times. The chain has TRBV11-2 and TRBJ1-1; D gene unclear. The CDR3 spans 15 residues. Germline V lookup: CDR1 SGHAT, CDR2 FQNNGV. V was trimmed by 1 base and J by 6 bases, leaving 15 bases between them. Written as DNA, the CDR3 is TGTGCCAGCAGCTTAGGTTCATGGGCAGACTCTGAAGCTTTCTTT. It yields the protein CASSLGSWADSEAFF.

There are a few counts of this clonotype. This CDR3 reads CASSLWEGEKLFF. The CDR3 DNA is TGTGCCAGCAGTTTGTGGGAAGGGGAAAAACTGTTTTTT. The gene calls are TRBV25-1 and TRBJ1-4, with D uncertain. The ends were cut back, 5 bases at V and 8 bases at J, with 12 bases in the middle. The CDR3 covers 13 residues. Per germline, CDR1 MGHDK and CDR2 SYGVNS.

The chain links TRBV30 to TRBJ1-3; TRBD1 is a possible D gene (6 bases). This CDR3 is 15 amino acids long. Germline CDR1 is GTSNPN and CDR2 is SVGIG (reference sequence). Trimming left V 3 bases short and J 0 bases short, with 12 bases between. This CDR3 reads CAWRLRGLSGNTIYF. The DNA for the CDR3 is TGTGCCTGGAGACTCAGGGGACTCTCTGGAAACACCATATATTTT.

This clonotype appeared a few times. This sequence joins TRBV10-3 and TRBJ1-1; D is possibly TRBD1 (5 bases). Germline V CDR1 and CDR2: ENHRY, SYGVKD. The CDR3 runs 15 residues. Trimming cost V 0 bases and J 3 bases, with 11 bases left between them. The CDR3 protein is CAISESGLGDTEAFF. Written as DNA, the CDR3 is TGTGCCATCAGTGAGTCTGGGTTGGGGGACACTGAAGCTTTCTTT.

This clonotype was picked up many times. The chain links TRBV28 to TRBJ1-6; TRBD1 might be the D (5 bases). This CDR3 spans 14 amino acids. In germline, CDR1 is MDHEN, CDR2 SYDVKM. V shed 5 bases and J shed 9 bases, with 14 bases lying between them. In nucleotides, the CDR3 is TGTGCCAGCAGTACTCAGGGTTGGGGTTCACCCCTCCACTTT. Its translation is CASSTQGWGSPLHF.

This clonotype showed up many times. The CDR3 loop is CASGLRLGTAATNEKLFF. The DNA of the CDR3 is TGTGCTAGTGGTTTGAGGCTTGGGACAGCTGCAACTAATGAAAAACTGTTTTTT. The gene calls are TRBV12-5 and TRBJ1-4, with 7 bases aligning to TRBD1. CDR1 is LGHNT, CDR2 FRNRAP, per germline. With 2 bases clipped from V and 0 bases from J, the junction kept 9 bases outside the gene matches. The CDR3 is 18 residues long.

J is TRBJ2-1 and V is TRBV12-5; 9 nucleotides align to TRBD1. V lost 3 bases to trimming and J lost 3 bases; unmatched junction nucleotides: 3. This CDR3 region has 15 residues. Germline loops: CDR1 LGHNT, CDR2 FRNRAP. In DNA form, the CDR3 reads TGTGCTAGTGGTTTAGGACAGGGGTACTACAATGAGCAGTTCTTC. Its translation: CASGLGQGYYNEQFF.

The CDR3 here is CASSRRSGFGQPQHF. The CDR3 bases are TGTGCCAGCAGCCGCCGGAGTGGGTTCGGTCAGCCCCAGCATTTT. The chain has TRBV27 and TRBJ1-5; D gene unclear. The germline V gene has CDR1 MNHEY and CDR2 SMNVEV (reference sequence). The CDR3 runs 15 residues. With 6 bases removed from V and 6 bases from J, the gap between germline ends came to 18 bases.

This chain uses TRBV11-3 with TRBJ2-3, with no clear D. The CDR3 runs to 18 residues. In germline, CDR1 is SGHNT, CDR2 YENEEA. The V and J ends lost 5 bases and 2 bases respectively, with 23 bases between them. Written as DNA, the CDR3 is TGTGCCAGCAGCCTGGACCTGACTGTGGTAGCCTACACAGATACGCAGTATTTT. It codes for CASSLDLTVVAYTDTQYF.

This clonotype was observed many times. This chain uses TRBV11-3 with TRBJ2-3, with a possible D match to TRBD2 (6 bases). Germline-derived CDR1 and CDR2 are SGHNT and YENEEA. There are 15 residues in the CDR3. V lost 8 bases and J 6 bases, leaving 21 bases between the germline ends. This chain's CDR3 is CASVSGRESRDTQYF. CDR3 nucleotides: TGTGCCAGCGTCAGTGGTCGGGAGTCGAGGGATACGCAGTATTTT.